This TCR beta chain was captured by sequencing in a study of blood T cell repertoires in COVID-19. V was clipped by 4 bases and J by 1 base, with 18 bases between them. CDR3 length: 17 amino acids. Germline loops: CDR1 SEHNR, CDR2 FQNEAQ (reference sequence). Sequencing was performed with immunoSEQ multiplex PCR; in TCRdb, only in-frame clones are kept and a portion is missing. The table has a few hundred thousand clones, roughly 85% seen once. Those enrolled, adults aged 18 to 89 years, came from some 25 US areas. Recovered participants had two consecutive negative NP/OP PCR tests, healthcare professional clearance, or symptom resolution.

Sequenced: PBMCs or T cells enriched from blood (not recorded which). The receptor was isolated from a man aged 25 to 40 who had recovered from COVID-19. The genes are TRBV7-9 and TRBJ2-3; the D gene is possibly TRBD2 (6 bases). CDR3 region: CASSSLGGTTRTDTQYF. CDR3 nucleotide sequence: TGTGCCAGCAGCTCCCTTGGGGGGACCACCCGCACAGATACGCAGTATTTT.